The 21 T cell receptor beta chains presented below share a single source sample, sequenced in a study of T cells in Graves' hyperthyroidism and ophthalmopathy. It was RNA transcripts that yielded the amplified TCR beta CDR3 regions. Researchers ran a first-round RT-PCR on the TCR CDR3 using the HTBI primer set. TCRdb re-called the multiplex PCR reads with MiXCR, one entry per CDR3 protein. The sample lists more than 300,000 distinct CDR3 sequences, more than 11% occurring once. Sequenced: blood. Receptors were obtained from a woman in her 30s with Graves' hyperthyroidism.

The chain uses TRBV6-1 and TRBJ1-3; D is ambiguous. Germline values: CDR1 MNHNS, CDR2 SASEGT. The CDR3 totals 14 residues. Deletions cut 5 bases from V and 0 bases from J, with 8 bases between. CDR3 region: CASSSTSSGNTIYF. The DNA of the CDR3 is TGTGCCAGCAGTTCTACTAGCTCTGGAAACACCATATATTTT.

The chain has TRBV4-2 and TRBJ2-7; no firm D call. Trimming removed 0 bases from V and 1 base from J, with 7 bases in between. The CDR3 extends over 14 amino acids. CDR1 is LGHNA, CDR2 YNFKEQ, per germline. The CDR3 bases are TGTGCCAGCAGCCAAGACGGCGATTCCTACGAGCAGTACTTC. It codes for CASSQDGDSYEQYF.

This clonotype was recorded a few times. The chain joins TRBV5-1 to TRBJ2-7, with D unclear. The CDR3 contains 14 residues. The ends were cut back, 2 bases at V and 0 bases at J, with 9 bases in the middle. Germline lookup yields CDR1 SGHRS and CDR2 YFSETQ. The CDR3 protein is CASSFTESSYEQYF. The CDR3 DNA is TGCGCCAGCAGCTTTACCGAGAGCTCCTACGAGCAGTACTTC. Full variable domain (remainder filled in from reference TRBV5-1 and TRBJ2-7): KAGVTQTPRYLIKTRGQQVTLSCSPISGHRSVSWYQQTPGQGLQFLFEYFSETQRNKGNFPGRFSGRQFSNSRSEMNVSTLELGDSALYLCASSFTESSYEQYFGPGTRLTVT.

The chain uses TRBV9 and TRBJ1-5, with 9 bases aligning to TRBD1. Looked up from germline, CDR1 is SGDLS and CDR2 is YYNGEE. J lost 6 bases, V lost 0 bases, and 4 bases had no gene match. CDR3 size: 15 residues. CDR3: CASSVGDRAGQPQHF. CDR3 DNA: TGTGCCAGCAGCGTAGGGGACAGGGCGGGTCAGCCCCAGCATTTT.

At least ten counts were recorded for this clonotype. This chain joins TRBV12-3 or TRBV12-4 and TRBJ2-3; TRBD2 agrees at 11 bases. This CDR3 is 15 amino acids long. Trimming took 6 bases from V and 9 from J; bases not matched to a gene: 11. As DNA, the CDR3 is TGTGCCAGCAGCCGGGGACTAGCGGAAGCTTGGACGCAGTATTTT. Its protein product is CASSRGLAEAWTQYF.

With respect to this clonotype: One base away lies a much larger clone, so this may be a sequencing read error. This sequence joins TRBV29-1 and TRBJ1-1; possibly TRBD1 for D (5 bases). CDR3 length: 14 amino acids. CDR1 is SQVTM and CDR2 is ANQGSEA in the germline V gene. The CDR3 DNA reads TGCAGCGTTGCCACCGGCGGGGCGAACACTGAAGCTCTCTTT. This translates into CSVATGGANTEALF.

The gene calls are TRBV4-3 and TRBJ2-3; 7 bases fit TRBD2. CDR1 and CDR2 from the germline V gene are LGHNA and YSLEER. V was pared by 4 bases and J by 2 bases, with 21 bases of the junction left unmatched. This CDR3 region has 20 residues. The CDR3 nucleotides read TGCGCCAGCAGCCCCAACCGCCCCTTCTCCGGGGGGAGGGCCACAGATACGCAGTATTTT. It encodes CASSPNRPFSGGRATDTQYF.

V is TRBV20-1 and J is TRBJ1-2; no clear D. Trimming pared 3 bases from V and 6 bases from J, leaving 20 bases between. Germline lookup yields CDR1 DFQATT and CDR2 SNEGSKA (reference sequence). The CDR3 consists of 15 residues. The CDR3 region has the DNA TGCAGTGCTAGTAGTCCCCGATTTAAGAGCCATGGCTACACCTTC. This translates into CSASSPRFKSHGYTF.

In this sample, this clonotype turned up many times. The genes are TRBV9 and TRBJ2-3; D gene uncertain. Germline V gene sequence: CDR1 SGDLS, CDR2 YYNGEE. Deletions cut 0 bases from V and 2 bases from J, with 4 bases between. This CDR3 has 13 amino acids. This chain's CDR3 is CASSVATTDTQYF. The CDR3 DNA follows: TGTGCCAGCAGCGTAGCTACCACAGATACGCAGTATTTT.

This clonotype was found a few times. V and J are TRBV6-1 and TRBJ1-5, with a possible D match to TRBD1 (5 bases). The CDR3 loop spans 15 amino acids. Between the trimmed V and J ends, which lost 6 bases and 6 bases, there was a span of 18 bases. CDR1 is MNHNS and CDR2 is SASEGT in the germline V gene. Written as DNA, the CDR3 is TGTGCCAGCAGGCCGGGGGACGGCGAAGGTCAGCCCCAGCATTTT. It specifies CASRPGDGEGQPQHF.

This clonotype was seen a handful of times. The chain carries TRBV20-1 and TRBJ1-1; the D is unclear. The germline V and J ends were trimmed by 4 bases and 4 bases, with 13 bases remaining between them. Germline CDR1 and CDR2: DFQATT and SNEGSKA (reference sequence). CDR3 size: 13 residues. The CDR3 DNA follows: TGCAGTGCTACTAACTTTGAGGGCACTGAAGCTTTCTTT. It is translated as CSATNFEGTEAFF.

In this sample, this clonotype turned up many times. The chain uses TRBV5-1 and TRBJ2-2; D possibly corresponds to TRBD2 (5 bases). Germline CDR1 SGHRS, CDR2 YFSETQ. The length of the CDR3 is 13 residues. Trimming shortened V by 1 base and J by 5 bases, and 6 bases separated the two germline ends. This CDR3 is CASSLSGTGELFF. The CDR3 DNA follows: TGCGCCAGCAGCTTGTCGGGAACCGGGGAGCTGTTTTTT.

This clonotype has ten or more counts. The chain has TRBV2 and TRBJ2-1; D remains unclear. V was cut by 7 bases and J by 8 bases, with 9 bases left in between. The CDR3 covers 11 residues. Germline CDR1 reads SNHLY; CDR2 reads FYNNEI. In DNA, the CDR3 is TGTGCCAGCATATGGGAAGATGAGCAGTTCTTC. Translating gives CASIWEDEQFF.

The chain recombines TRBV29-1 with TRBJ2-1; TRBD1 matches 9 bases. Germline loops: CDR1 SQVTM, CDR2 ANQGSEA. Trimming at V came to 4 bases and at J to 7 bases, leaving 5 bases not matched to a gene. This CDR3 is built from 13 residues. In DNA, the CDR3 is TGCAGCGTTGGTCCGGGACAGGGAAATGAGCAGTTCTTC. Its translation: CSVGPGQGNEQFF.

This clonotype was observed many times. CDR3 loop: CSASLQRGGNQPQHF. CDR3 sequence (DNA): TGCAGTGCTAGCCTCCAGAGGGGAGGCAATCAGCCCCAGCATTTT. This sequence joins TRBV20-1 and TRBJ1-5; a possible D gene is TRBD1 (5 bases). Germline V gene data show CDR1 as DFQATT and CDR2 as SNEGSKA (reference sequence). V gave up 3 bases and J gave up 2 bases, with 14 bases separating them. The CDR3 loop spans 15 amino acids.

There are a few counts of this clonotype. This chain connects TRBV2 to TRBJ1-2; 7 positions agree with TRBD1. Per the germline V gene, CDR1 is SNHLY and CDR2 is FYNNEI. Trimming removed 3 bases from V and 8 bases from J; junction bases left unmatched: 6. The CDR3 is made up of 13 amino acids. CDR3 in amino acids: CASSDGTVGGYTF. The DNA for the CDR3 is TGTGCCAGCAGTGATGGGACAGTGGGAGGCTACACCTTC.

This chain uses TRBV28 with TRBJ2-2, with D possibly TRBD2 on 7 matching bases. The CDR3 is 15 residues long. Deletions cut 8 bases from V and 5 bases from J, with 18 bases between. Looked up from germline, CDR1 is MDHEN and CDR2 is SYDVKM. CDR3 in amino acids: CASAGAGAYTGELFF. Written as DNA, the CDR3 is TGTGCCAGCGCGGGGGCGGGAGCATATACCGGGGAGCTGTTTTTT. The full variable domain, with the rest looked up from reference TRBV28 and TRBJ2-2, is DVKVTQSSRYLVKRTGEKVFLECVQDMDHENMFWYRQDPGLGLRLIYFSYDVKMKEKGDIPEGYSVSREKKERFSLILESASTNQTSMYLCASAGAGAYTGELFFGEGSRLTVL.

The V gene is TRBV4-2, the J gene TRBJ2-2, with D possibly TRBD1 on 6 matching bases. Trimming stripped 0 bases from V and 1 base from J, with 9 bases between. This CDR3 spans 16 amino acids. Looked up from germline, CDR1 is LGHNA and CDR2 is YNFKEQ. The CDR3 region is CASSQDPTGNTGELFF. CDR3 DNA sequence: TGTGCCAGCAGCCAAGATCCGACAGGGAACACCGGGGAGCTGTTTTTT.

Ten or more counts support this clonotype. The chain recombines TRBV10-3 with TRBJ2-5; TRBD2 matches 14 bases. Germline CDR1 is ENHRY and CDR2 is SYGVKD. The trim removed 6 bases at V and 4 bases at J, leaving 10 bases unmatched. This CDR3 spans 17 amino acids. The CDR3: CAIRTPGLAGESETQYF. DNA of the CDR3: TGTGCCATCAGAACACCGGGACTAGCGGGAGAGTCAGAGACCCAGTACTTC.

This clonotype came up many times. V gene TRBV7-9 combines with J gene TRBJ1-3; D unresolved. Germline V gene sequence: CDR1 SEHNR, CDR2 FQNEAQ (reference sequence). The CDR3 runs to 12 residues. V lost 2 bases, J lost 8 bases, and 7 bases lay in between. Here the CDR3 reads CASSLRRDTIYF. The CDR3 coding sequence is TGTGCCAGCAGCTTACGCCGGGACACCATATATTTT.

Ten or more counts support this clonotype. The rearrangement joins TRBV27 to TRBJ1-5, with 12 bases matching TRBD1. The CDR3 sequence is 18 residues long. V was pared by 2 bases and J by 4 bases, with 9 bases of the junction left unmatched. Germline assignment: CDR1 MNHEY and CDR2 SMNVEV (reference sequence). In nucleotides, the CDR3 is TGTGCCAGCAGTTTAGAGGGGCCGGGACAGGGGGCAAATCAGCCCCAGCATTTT. It is translated as CASSLEGPGQGANQPQHF.